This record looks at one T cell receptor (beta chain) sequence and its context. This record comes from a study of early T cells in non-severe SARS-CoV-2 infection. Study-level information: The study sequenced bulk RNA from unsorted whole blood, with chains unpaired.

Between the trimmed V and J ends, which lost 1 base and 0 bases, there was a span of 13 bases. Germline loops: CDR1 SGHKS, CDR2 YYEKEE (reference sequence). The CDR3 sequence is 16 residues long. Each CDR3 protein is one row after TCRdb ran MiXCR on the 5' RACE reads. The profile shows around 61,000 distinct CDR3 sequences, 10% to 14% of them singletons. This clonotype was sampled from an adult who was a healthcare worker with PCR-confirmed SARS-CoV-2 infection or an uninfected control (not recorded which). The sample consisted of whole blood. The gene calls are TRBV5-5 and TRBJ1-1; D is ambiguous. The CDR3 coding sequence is TGTGCCAGCAGCTTGATTAGGTGGTATATGAACACTGAAGCTTTCTTT. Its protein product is CASSLIRWYMNTEAFF.